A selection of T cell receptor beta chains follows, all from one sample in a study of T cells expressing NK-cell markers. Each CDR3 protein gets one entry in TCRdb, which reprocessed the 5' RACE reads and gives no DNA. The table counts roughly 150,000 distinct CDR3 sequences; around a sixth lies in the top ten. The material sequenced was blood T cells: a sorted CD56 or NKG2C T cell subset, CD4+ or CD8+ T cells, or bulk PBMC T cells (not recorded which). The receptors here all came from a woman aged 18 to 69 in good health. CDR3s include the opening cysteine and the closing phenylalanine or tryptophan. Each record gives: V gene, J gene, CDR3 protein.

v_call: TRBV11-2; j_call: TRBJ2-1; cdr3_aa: CASSLALANNEQFF
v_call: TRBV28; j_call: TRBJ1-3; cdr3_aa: CASSPTRSRGPSGNTIYF
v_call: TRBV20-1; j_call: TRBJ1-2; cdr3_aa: CSAPGQGGYTF
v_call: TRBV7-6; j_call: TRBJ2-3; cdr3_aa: CASSLSGLSATDTQYF
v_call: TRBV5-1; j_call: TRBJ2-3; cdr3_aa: CASSFSTPGDTQYF
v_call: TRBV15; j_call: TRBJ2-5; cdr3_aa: CATSTRSVETQYF
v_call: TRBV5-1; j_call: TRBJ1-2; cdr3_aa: CASSSRQGGYGYTF
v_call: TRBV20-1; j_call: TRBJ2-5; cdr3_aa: CSARDGGRGLGETQYF
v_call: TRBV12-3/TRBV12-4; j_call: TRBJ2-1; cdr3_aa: CASSFVLANEQFF
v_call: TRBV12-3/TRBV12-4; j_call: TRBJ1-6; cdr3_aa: CASSLRQGQNSPLHF
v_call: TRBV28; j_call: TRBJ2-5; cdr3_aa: CASSLASGTHFQETQYF
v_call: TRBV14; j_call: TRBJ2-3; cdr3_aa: CASSQTRGRGTDTQYF
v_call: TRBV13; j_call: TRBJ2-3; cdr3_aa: CASSAVGPGTTDTQYF
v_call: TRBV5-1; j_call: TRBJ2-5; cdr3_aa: CASSLDGVGWYF
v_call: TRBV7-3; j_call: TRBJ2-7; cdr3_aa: CASSLTANGLGEQYF
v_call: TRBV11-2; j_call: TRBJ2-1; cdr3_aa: CASSTIAGSSYNEQFF
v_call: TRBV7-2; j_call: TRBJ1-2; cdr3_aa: CASSRQKDARAGYGYTF
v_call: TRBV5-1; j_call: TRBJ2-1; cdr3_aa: CASSNPPGLAGVEQFF
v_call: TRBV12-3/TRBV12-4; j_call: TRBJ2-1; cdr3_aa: CASSSRTSLYGGNEQFF
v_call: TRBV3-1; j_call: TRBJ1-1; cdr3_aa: CASSQRIEGGTRRVNTEAFF
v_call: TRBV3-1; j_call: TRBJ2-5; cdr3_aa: CASTRRGEETQYF
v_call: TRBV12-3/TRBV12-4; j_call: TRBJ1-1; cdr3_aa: CASSRQGFHTEAFF
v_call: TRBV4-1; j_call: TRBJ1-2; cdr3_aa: CASSQAFQTFYGYTF
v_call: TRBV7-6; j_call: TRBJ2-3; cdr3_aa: CASSFGGRDTDTQYF
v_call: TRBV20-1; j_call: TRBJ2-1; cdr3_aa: CSANPRLGGSYYEQFF
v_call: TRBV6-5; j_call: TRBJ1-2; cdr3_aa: CASCRDYGYTF
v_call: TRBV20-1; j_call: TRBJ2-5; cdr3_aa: CSAELQGQETQYF
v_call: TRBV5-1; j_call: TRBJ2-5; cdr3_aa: CASSTGGAQETQYF
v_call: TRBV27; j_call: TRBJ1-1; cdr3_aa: CASSSQTSGNTEAFF
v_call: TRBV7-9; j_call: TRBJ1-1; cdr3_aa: CASSPGHLGGAFF
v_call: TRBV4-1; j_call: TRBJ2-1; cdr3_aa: CASSQDEAARNEQFF
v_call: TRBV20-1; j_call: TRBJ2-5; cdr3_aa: CSANPTGLAGETQYF
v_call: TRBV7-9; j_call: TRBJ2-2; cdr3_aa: CASSLSSPNTGELFF
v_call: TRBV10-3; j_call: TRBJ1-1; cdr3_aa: CAISETLNTEAFF
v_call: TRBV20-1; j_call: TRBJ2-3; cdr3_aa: CSARVSNAGTQYF
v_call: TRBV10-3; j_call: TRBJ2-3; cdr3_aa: CAISIDRGLGSADTQYF
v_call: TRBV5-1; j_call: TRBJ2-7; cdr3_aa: CASSRDYPSSYEQYF
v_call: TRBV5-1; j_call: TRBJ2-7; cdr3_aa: CASSLVHDLLGGEQYF
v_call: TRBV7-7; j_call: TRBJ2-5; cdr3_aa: CASSKGRLLGGETQYF
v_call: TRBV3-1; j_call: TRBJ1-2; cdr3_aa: CASSQTPTYGYTF
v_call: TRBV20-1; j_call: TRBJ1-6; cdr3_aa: CSARGQSNSPLHF
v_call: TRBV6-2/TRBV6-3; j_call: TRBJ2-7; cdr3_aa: CASSYSWGATYEQYF
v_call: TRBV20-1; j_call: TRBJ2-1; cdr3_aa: CSAFDSIHNEQFF